Shown below are 14 T cell receptor beta chains from a single sample sequenced in a study of T cell responses to AZD1222 COVID-19 vaccine. Clones were read by immunoSEQ multiplex PCR, and TCRdb kept only the in-frame ones, dropping some. Of 100,000 or so clones in the sample, roughly 90% were seen once. This specimen was peripheral blood, taken on day 0 of AZD1222 vaccination. These receptor sequences come from an adult in good health.

The rearrangement links TRBV6-5 to TRBJ2-2; 8 nucleotides match TRBD1. The CDR3 has 14 residues. Trimming at V came to 6 bases and at J to 4 bases, leaving 4 bases not matched to a gene. CDR1 is MNHEY, CDR2 SVGAGI, per germline. This chain's CDR3 is CASSVTGVTGELFF. Here the CDR3 DNA reads TGTGCCAGCAGCGTGACAGGGGTCACCGGGGAGCTGTTTTTT.

The chain combines TRBV3-1 (or the pseudogene TRBV3-2) with TRBJ2-1, with TRBD2 identical over 10 bases. CDR1 is LGHDT, CDR2 YNNKEL, per germline (reference sequence). CDR3 size: 15 residues. Trimming at V came to 4 bases and at J to 12 bases, leaving 12 bases not matched to a gene. DNA of the CDR3: TGTGCCAGCAGCCGCGGTAGCGGGGGGTACCTCGGGCAGTTCTTC. It yields the protein CASSRGSGGYLGQFF.

This clone was detected once. V is TRBV24-1 and J is TRBJ1-6; D ambiguous. There are 12 residues in the CDR3. Trimming took 9 bases from V and 7 from J, leaving 9 bases between them. Germline CDR1 is KGHDR and CDR2 is SFDVKD. CDR3 coding DNA: TGTGCCACCCGTACGAAAAATTCACCCCTCCACTTT. It is translated as CATRTKNSPLHF.

The chain carries TRBV3-1 (or the pseudogene TRBV3-2) and TRBJ2-3, with unresolved D. V was trimmed by 0 bases and J by 1 base, leaving 5 bases between them. The CDR3 loop spans 14 amino acids. Looked up from germline, CDR1 is LGHDT and CDR2 is YNNKEL (reference sequence). CDR3 region: CASSQEARTDTQYF. Written as DNA, the CDR3 is TGTGCCAGCAGCCAAGAGGCGCGCACAGATACGCAGTATTTT.

This chain links TRBV5-4 with TRBJ1-2; unclear D gene. The CDR3 extends over 12 amino acids. From germline, CDR1 is SGHNT and CDR2 YYREEE (reference sequence). Trimming removed 1 base from V and 2 bases from J, with 3 bases in between. The CDR3 loop reads CASSLQNYGYTF. The CDR3 DNA sequence: TGTGCCAGCAGCTTGCAGAACTATGGCTACACCTTC.

This clone has just one count. The chain joins TRBV19 to TRBJ2-1; the D call may be TRBD1 or TRBD2 (5 bases each). The germline V gene has CDR1 LNHDA and CDR2 SQIVND (reference sequence). This CDR3 region has 16 residues. The ends were cut back, 10 bases at V and 6 bases at J, with 25 bases in the middle. CDR3 in DNA: TGTGCCACCGCAAACCCCGCAGGGACCGTCAGCAATGAGCAGTTCTTC. Translation: CATANPAGTVSNEQFF.

The chain recombines TRBV19 with TRBJ2-2; D remains unclear. The germline V gene has CDR1 LNHDA and CDR2 SQIVND (reference sequence). With 3 bases removed from V and 0 bases from J, the gap between germline ends came to 8 bases. This CDR3 is 15 amino acids long. The DNA for the CDR3 is TGTGCCAGTAGTATTCGGTCCCCGAACACCGGGGAGCTGTTTTTT. Amino acids: CASSIRSPNTGELFF.

The J gene is TRBJ2-3, the V gene TRBV29-1, with 7 bases aligning to TRBD2. CDR3 size: 13 residues. Trimming removed 6 bases from V and 1 base from J; junction bases left unmatched: 4. Germline CDR1 reads SQVTM; CDR2 reads ANQGSEA. CDR3 DNA: TGCAGCGTCTTAGCGGGCGGCACAGATACGCAGTATTTT. Amino acids: CSVLAGGTDTQYF.

As DNA, the CDR3 is TGCGCCAGCAGACGACCGCAAGAGACCCAGTACTTC. Translating it yields CASRRPQETQYF. The genes are TRBV5-1 and TRBJ2-5, with no clear D. The CDR3 consists of 12 residues. Germline values: CDR1 SGHRS, CDR2 YFSETQ. The V end was cut by 5 bases, the J end by 2 bases, with 7 bases between. The full variable domain, completed using reference TRBV5-1 and TRBJ2-5, is KAGVTQTPRYLIKTRGQQVTLSCSPISGHRSVSWYQQTPGQGLQFLFEYFSETQRNKGNFPGRFSGRQFSNSRSEMNVSTLELGDSALYLCASRRPQETQYFGPGTRLLVL.

This chain connects TRBV5-1 to TRBJ2-1; D is tentatively TRBD1 or TRBD2 (5 bases each). This CDR3 has 15 amino acids. The germline CDR1 and CDR2 sequences are SGHRS and YFSETQ. V was clipped by 2 bases and J by 7 bases, with 16 bases between them. The CDR3 sequence is CASSFRDQPRNEQFF. CDR3 nucleotides: TGCGCCAGCAGCTTCCGGGACCAGCCACGGAATGAGCAGTTCTTC. The variable domain in full, completed from reference TRBV5-1 and TRBJ2-1, reads KAGVTQTPRYLIKTRGQQVTLSCSPISGHRSVSWYQQTPGQGLQFLFEYFSETQRNKGNFPGRFSGRQFSNSRSEMNVSTLELGDSALYLCASSFRDQPRNEQFFGPGTRLTVL.

This rearrangement joins TRBV20-1 to TRBJ2-1, with 8 positions matching TRBD2. Germline CDR1 is DFQATT and CDR2 is SNEGSKA (reference sequence). The CDR3 is made up of 13 amino acids. The trim removed 3 bases at V and 6 bases at J, leaving 4 bases unmatched. CDR3 region: CSASGLAGNEQFF. The CDR3 nucleotides read TGCAGTGCTAGTGGGCTAGCGGGCAATGAGCAGTTCTTC.

The chain is built from TRBV3-1 (or the pseudogene TRBV3-2) and TRBJ2-1, with unresolved D. CDR3 length: 16 residues. Germline CDR1 is LGHDT and CDR2 is YNNKEL (reference sequence). V was pared by 0 bases and J by 0 bases, with 9 bases between. The CDR3 DNA is TGTGCCAGCAGCCAAGAGTCTCTTAGCTCCTACAATGAGCAGTTCTTC. Translating it yields CASSQESLSSYNEQFF.

The CDR3 DNA sequence: TGTGCCAGCAGCCAAGGTTTTCGGGGTATCTATGGCTACACCTTC. This translates into CASSQGFRGIYGYTF. This chain uses TRBV3-1 (or the pseudogene TRBV3-2) with TRBJ1-2; D is ambiguous. From germline, CDR1 is LGHDT and CDR2 YNNKEL (reference sequence). Trimming left V 1 base short and J 4 bases short, with 13 bases between. The CDR3 is made up of 15 amino acids.

The rearrangement links TRBV27 to TRBJ2-7, with D perhaps being TRBD1 or TRBD2 (5 bases each). The length of the CDR3 is 14 residues. Trimming left V 6 bases short and J 6 bases short, with 18 bases between. Germline V gives CDR1 MNHEY, CDR2 SMNVEV (reference sequence). CDR3 region: CASRTRGTFSEQYF. CDR3 DNA: TGTGCCAGCAGAACTAGGGGCACTTTCTCCGAGCAGTACTTC.